The present T cell receptor beta chain was sequenced within a study of T cell repertoires in cytomegalovirus infection. Study details: CMV epitopes that were recently identified and HLA-C-restricted were used alongside well-studied HLA-B-restricted ones. A matching HLA type, together with CMV infection, was signaled by public TCR beta signatures.

TCRdb reanalysed the reads using MiXCR and keeps one entry per CDR3 protein. Of about 920,000 distinct CDR3 sequences in the sample, roughly 30% were seen once. Per the germline V gene, CDR1 is PRHDT and CDR2 is FYEKMQ (reference sequence). V lost 3 bases to trimming and J lost 0 bases, with 13 bases between them. The CDR3 is 16 amino acids. Study observations and caveats: The ex vivo response was dominated by HLA-C-restricted CMV-specific TCR beta clonotypes.

With respect to this clonotype: Its antigen is unidentified.

This clonotype originated in a human donor in good health (CMV status not recorded). Some clones in this sample may be carry-over from other donors' samples. The sequences come from cultured CD8+ T cells from PBMCs, collected from culture after CMV antigen stimulation. The chain carries TRBV13 and TRBJ2-3, with D perhaps TRBD1 or TRBD2 (5 bases each). CDR3 protein: CASSFPGRSSTDTQYF. CDR3 in DNA: TGTGCCAGCAGCTTCCCGGGACGGTCTAGCACAGATACGCAGTATTTT.